Sequencing of this T cell receptor beta chain was carried out in a study of blood T cell repertoires in COVID-19. About the research overall: From the United States, Italy and Spain came samples of acute and convalescent COVID-19. T cells, B-cell-depleted T cells, or PBMCs supplied cDNA or gDNA.

Here immunoSEQ multiplex PCR was the method, and the copy in TCRdb shows in-frame clones only, minus some. The data show roughly 500,000 clones, with approximately 83% seen just once and roughly 3.2% held by the top ten. V trimming: 6 bases; J trimming: 1 base; junction bases outside the gene matches: 5. This CDR3 has 15 residues. Germline V gives CDR1 LNHDA, CDR2 SQIVND (reference sequence). The rearrangement links TRBV19 to TRBJ2-1; 8 bases map to TRBD1. This TCR came from a human donor in a cohort sampled during active COVID-19. Specimen: peripheral blood. The chain's CDR3 is CASSPDRESYNEQFF. CDR3 sequence (DNA): TGTGCCAGTAGCCCGGACAGGGAATCCTACAATGAGCAGTTCTTC.